This T cell receptor beta chain was captured by sequencing in a study of beta chain features in type 1 diabetes. Every isolated RNA sample was fully reverse transcribed, so sequencing captured expressed TCRB transcripts. TCRdb's copy holds only in-frame clones and misses some; the assay was immunoSEQ multiplex PCR. The top ten hold roughly 4% of the sample, which has a few hundred thousand clones, 25% to 35% seen once. On average, the one heparinised blood draw given by each donor was roughly 100 mL. CD4+ naive, central memory, regulatory and stem cell-like memory cells were sorted via CD45RO/CCR7/CD25/CD127/CD95/CD27. CDR3 length: 12 amino acids. Germline trimming cut 7 bases from V and 2 bases from J; bases unmatched to any gene: 2. CDR1 MNHNS and CDR2 SASEGT come from the germline V gene. Regarding the study as a whole: In the patient group, naive, central memory and Treg TCRB repertoires seemed more alike than in the healthy donor group. Shortening of TCRB CDR3s, moderate but significant, appeared in all four CD4+ subsets of Type 1 diabetes patients.

This clone was seen more than once but under ten times. Its antigen is undetermined. The sequence derives from a man under 40 in good health. The V gene is TRBV6-1, the J gene TRBJ2-7, with 7 positions matching TRBD1. Material: central memory CD4+ T cells from blood. The CDR3 DNA reads as TGTGCCAGCACGGGACAGACCTACGAGCAGTACTTC. This gives the protein CASTGQTYEQYF.